One sample yielded the 8 T cell receptor beta chains listed below, sequenced in a study of blood T cells in healthy people across ages. Alongside a J-beta primer mix, a sample-barcoded 5' primer served in a second PCR lasting about 7 to 12 cycles. TCRdb passed the 5' RACE reads through MiXCR, listing each CDR3 protein once. The sample records hundreds of thousands of distinct CDR3 sequences, roughly a quarter being singletons. The same data also contributed to another study, on T cells of mothers and their children.

Sequencing input: blood. These receptors came from a boy between 2 and 10 years old in good health.

This clonotype came up a few times. The chain combines TRBV12-3 or TRBV12-4 with TRBJ2-3; D might be TRBD1 or TRBD2, each matching 7 bases. V was cut by 5 bases and J by 8 bases, with 20 bases left in between. The CDR3 consists of 15 residues. CDR3 coding DNA: TGTGCCAGCAGTCCCTGGGCTTCAGGGGGGGGTACGCAGTATTTT. Its translation is CASSPWASGGGTQYF.

This clonotype was counted between two and nine times. J is TRBJ2-7 and V is TRBV9, with 11 bases aligning to TRBD1. Germline CDR1 reads SGDLS; CDR2 reads YYNGEE. The CDR3 extends over 14 amino acids. Unmatched junction bases numbered 2, after V lost 2 bases and J lost 4 bases. In DNA form, the CDR3 reads TGTGCCAGCAGCGTGGACAGGGGGCCGTACGAGCAGTACTTC. It specifies CASSVDRGPYEQYF.

This clonotype was seen a handful of times. J is TRBJ2-5 and V is TRBV7-2, with 8 bases fitting TRBD1. J was trimmed by 1 base and V by 3 bases; bases with no gene match: 4. Germline loops: CDR1 SGHTA, CDR2 FQGNSA. The CDR3 length is 15 residues. CDR3 nucleotide sequence: TGTGCCAGCAGCTTTCAGGGGGCCCCCCAAGAGACCCAGTACTTC. Translation: CASSFQGAPQETQYF.

The rearrangement links TRBV7-9 to TRBJ2-2; 10 bases fit TRBD2. This CDR3 contains 20 residues. Germline-derived CDR1 and CDR2 are SEHNR and FQNEAQ (reference sequence). The V segment lost 9 bases and the J segment 1 base; nucleotides outside the gene matches: 20. CDR3 nucleotides: TGTGCCAGTAGCCCAGGCTGGGGGCCTAGCGGGGGCCAGAACACCGGGGAGCTGTTTTTT. It translates to CASSPGWGPSGGQNTGELFF.

The chain uses TRBV29-1 and TRBJ1-1; 9 bases match TRBD1. V lost 1 base to trimming and J lost 10 bases; unmatched junction nucleotides: 7. The CDR3 spans 13 residues. Germline V gene sequence: CDR1 SQVTM, CDR2 ANQGSEA. The CDR3 coding sequence is TGCAGCGTTGAAGTGGACAGGGGCGGTAGAGCTTTCTTT. This translates into CSVEVDRGGRAFF.

Regarding this clonotype: The junction shows a germline mismatch at one end, possibly a read error. The V gene is TRBV7-9, the J gene TRBJ2-7; 11 nucleotides line up with TRBD2. Looked up from germline, CDR1 is SEHNR and CDR2 is FQNEAQ (reference sequence). The CDR3 is 17 residues long. The CDR3, as DNA: TGTGCCAGCAGCGACCTGGGACTAGCGGACGCCTCCTACGGGCAGTACTTC. Its translation is CASSDLGLADASYGQYF.

V and J are TRBV9 and TRBJ2-5; 7 bases fit TRBD2. TRBJ2-7 matches the DNA end more closely, so the J call is doubtful. The CDR3 consists of 15 residues. The germline gives CDR1 SGDLS, CDR2 YYNGEE. The CDR3 loop reads CASSPSGLAEDEQYF. DNA of the CDR3: TGTGCCAGCAGCCCCTCCGGTCTAGCGGAGGACGAGCAGTACTTC.

This clonotype was counted a few times. This chain uses TRBV20-1 with TRBJ2-5; 8 bases align to TRBD2. Germline lookup yields CDR1 DFQATT and CDR2 SNEGSKA (reference sequence). This CDR3 spans 15 amino acids. The ends lost 2 bases at V and 3 bases at J; junction bases unmatched: 8. The DNA for the CDR3 is TGCAGTGCTAGACCGAAGCGGGGGACTAAAGAGACCCAGTACTTC. Translating gives CSARPKRGTKETQYF.